This T cell receptor beta chain was captured in a study of CD8 T cells in Susac syndrome. Trimming took off 0 bases at V and 4 bases at J, with 22 bases between the two ends. The CDR3 runs to 19 residues. Looked up from germline, CDR1 is GTSNPN and CDR2 is SVGIG (reference sequence). After extraction with the RNeasy kit, about 0.45 to 1 ug of the RNA was reverse transcribed using random hexamers. Amplification of the TCR beta CDR3 was carried out by immunoSEQ multiplex PCR, which spanned a total of 54 Vbeta and 13 Jbeta segments. TCRdb called the immunoSEQ multiplex PCR reads again in MiXCR, with one record for every CDR3 protein. The table has roughly 150,000 distinct CDR3 sequences, 95% to 96% seen once. The study sequenced TCR beta in blood CD8+ and CD4+ T cells. The multiple sclerosis controls comprised treatment-naive patients whose relapsing-remitting disease was stable or active. TEMRA cells were FACS-enriched, and CD8+ and CD4+ T cells were isolated negatively.

Sequenced: CD8+ T cells from PBMCs. The clonotype was recovered from a human donor with multiple sclerosis. This chain connects TRBV30 to TRBJ1-6; a possible D gene is TRBD1 (5 bases). The CDR3 reads CAWSVFGSLPGLYNSPLHF. The CDR3 DNA sequence: TGTGCCTGGAGTGTATTCGGCAGTCTCCCAGGGTTATATAATTCACCCCTCCACTTT. Combining the CDR3 with reference TRBV30 and TRBJ1-6 gives the whole variable domain SQTIHQWPATLVQPVGSPLSLECTVEGTSNPNLYWYRQAAGRGLQLLFYSVGIGQISSEVPQNLSASRPQDRQFILSSKKLLLSDSGFYLCAWSVFGSLPGLYNSPLHFGNGTRLTVT.